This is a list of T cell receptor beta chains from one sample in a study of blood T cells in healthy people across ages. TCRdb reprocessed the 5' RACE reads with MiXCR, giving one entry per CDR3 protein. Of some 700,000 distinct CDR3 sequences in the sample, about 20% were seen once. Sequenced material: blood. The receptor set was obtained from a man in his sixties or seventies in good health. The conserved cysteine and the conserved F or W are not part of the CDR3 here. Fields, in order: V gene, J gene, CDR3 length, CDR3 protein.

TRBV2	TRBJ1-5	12	ASPMGGGNQPQH
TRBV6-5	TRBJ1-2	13	ASSYQQGLGYGYT
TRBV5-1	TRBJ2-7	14	ASSFRLAGGSYEQY
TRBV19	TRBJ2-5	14	ASTTSLAGVQETQY
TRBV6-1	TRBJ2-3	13	ASSDPRLAGQTGY
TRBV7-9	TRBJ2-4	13	ASQRTGPPGNIQY
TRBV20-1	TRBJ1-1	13	SARAGGGPGTEAF
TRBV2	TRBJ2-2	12	ASSDGYRGRELF
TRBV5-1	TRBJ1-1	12	ASSTDGAGTEAF
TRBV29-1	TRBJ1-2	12	SVEVQGMNYGYT
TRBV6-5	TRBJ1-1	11	ASSYGRGREAF
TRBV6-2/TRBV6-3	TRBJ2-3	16	ASSYSEREGQGSDTQY
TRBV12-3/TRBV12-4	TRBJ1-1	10	ASSLVLGPAF
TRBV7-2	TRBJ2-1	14	ASSGTSGRSYNEQF
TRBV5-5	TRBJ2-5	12	ASRITGLQETQY
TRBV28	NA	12	ASRMGLTNYEQY